The 31 T cell receptor beta chains reported below all come from one sample, sequenced in a study of T cells in Graves' hyperthyroidism and ophthalmopathy. Using RNA transcripts as the source, TCR beta CDR3 regions were amplified. Using the HTBI primer set, a first-round RT-PCR was run on the TCR CDR3. TCRdb redid the calling of the multiplex PCR reads with MiXCR, one entry per CDR3 protein. Here the sample spans 600,000 to 850,000 distinct CDR3 sequences, approximately 19% being singletons. What was sequenced was blood. The receptors here all came from a woman aged 45 to 65 with Graves' hyperthyroidism that later progressed to Graves' ophthalmopathy.

The chain's CDR3 is CASSPDRDLTYEQYF. The CDR3 DNA is TGTGCCAGCAGCCCCGACAGGGACCTAACCTACGAGCAGTACTTC. The chain carries TRBV2 and TRBJ2-7; 7 nucleotides agree with TRBD1. The CDR3 is made up of 15 amino acids. V lost 6 bases to trimming and J lost 2 bases; unmatched junction nucleotides: 10. Germline assignment: CDR1 SNHLY and CDR2 FYNNEI. The entire variable domain, with the rest obtained from reference TRBV2 and TRBJ2-7, is as follows: EPEVTQTPSHQVTQMGQEVILRCVPISNHLYFYWYRQILGQKVEFLVSFYNNEISEKSEIFDDQFSVERPDGSNFTLKIRSTKLEDSAMYFCASSPDRDLTYEQYFGPGTRLTVT.

The V and J genes are TRBV29-1 and TRBJ1-2, with TRBD1 matching 8 bases. The CDR3 is made up of 14 amino acids. V shed 5 bases, J shed 1 base, and the junction held 6 bases outside the gene matches. Per the germline V gene, CDR1 is SQVTM and CDR2 is ANQGSEA. Here the CDR3 DNA reads TGCAGCGTTAGTCTGACAGGGGATAACTATGGCTACACCTTC. Protein product: CSVSLTGDNYGYTF.

V gene TRBV19 combines with J gene TRBJ1-1; possibly TRBD1 for D (6 bases). There are 14 residues in the CDR3. Looked up from germline, CDR1 is LNHDA and CDR2 is SQIVND (reference sequence). The germline V and J ends were trimmed by 5 bases and 5 bases, with 15 bases remaining between them. For the CDR3, the DNA is TGTGCCAGTAGTCTAAAACAGGGATGGACTGAAGCTTTCTTT. Translating it yields CASSLKQGWTEAFF.

This clonotype was seen a few times. V is TRBV27 and J is TRBJ2-7; a weak D match, TRBD2 (5 bases). V was shortened by 5 bases and J by 3 bases, with 17 bases between the two germline ends. This CDR3 is 15 amino acids long. From germline, CDR1 is MNHEY and CDR2 SMNVEV (reference sequence). CDR3 loop: CASSPPERLLYEQYF. CDR3 nucleotides: TGTGCCAGCAGTCCGCCGGAGCGGCTACTCTACGAGCAGTACTTC.

This clonotype was seen repeatedly, ten times or more. The chain couples TRBV20-1 to TRBJ2-5; D is uncertain. The germline V and J ends were trimmed by 0 bases and 5 bases, with 13 bases remaining between them. The CDR3 is made up of 14 amino acids. The germline gives CDR1 DFQATT, CDR2 SNEGSKA (reference sequence). The CDR3 DNA reads as TGCAGTGCTAGAGATCCCCGCAGGTCGGAGACCCAGTACTTC. Its translation: CSARDPRRSETQYF.

The genes are TRBV20-1 and TRBJ2-2, with TRBD2 identical over 12 bases. The CDR3 contains 14 residues. The junction had 3 bases not matched to a gene; V was cut back by 5 bases and J by 5 bases. CDR1 and CDR2 (germline): DFQATT, SNEGSKA (reference sequence). The CDR3 reads CSALAGGGTGELFF. CDR3 nucleotides: TGCAGTGCTCTAGCGGGGGGGGGGACCGGGGAGCTGTTTTTT.

This chain connects TRBV12-3 or TRBV12-4 to TRBJ1-5; 8 bases map to TRBD1. CDR3 length: 14 residues. The ends lost 5 bases at V and 5 bases at J; junction bases unmatched: 5. The CDR3 coding sequence is TGTGCCAGCAGTCAGGGGGCATTGGATCAGCCCCAGCATTTT. Translation gives CASSQGALDQPQHF.

The chain joins TRBV9 to TRBJ1-2; TRBD1 agrees at 7 bases. Germline V gene lookup returns CDR1 SGDLS and CDR2 YYNGEE. Unmatched junction bases numbered 14, after V lost 4 bases and J lost 8 bases. The CDR3 covers 15 residues. Written as DNA, the CDR3 is TGTGCCAGCAGCTACACCGGACAGGTTGATAGCGGCTACACCTTC. Its translation is CASSYTGQVDSGYTF.

With regard to this clonotype: A much larger clone is a single base away; this may be a read error. V usage is TRBV11-2 and J usage is TRBJ1-1; 7 nucleotides match TRBD1. The germline V gene has CDR1 SGHAT and CDR2 FQNNGV. The CDR3 contains 16 residues. The CDR3 sequence is CASSLDTGAKNTEVFF. DNA of the CDR3: TGTGCCAGCAGCTTAGATACAGGGGCTAAGAACACTGAAGTTTTCTTT.

The rearrangement links TRBV10-3 to TRBJ1-3; D uncertain. CDR1 and CDR2 from the germline V gene are ENHRY and SYGVKD. The CDR3 runs 13 residues. V was cut by 10 bases and J by 0 bases, with 10 bases left in between. CDR3 sequence: CATHLSSGNTIYF. Here the CDR3 DNA reads TGTGCCACCCACCTGAGCTCTGGAAACACCATATATTTT.

The chain has TRBV7-9 and TRBJ1-2; D is perhaps TRBD1 (5 bases). Germline values: CDR1 SEHNR, CDR2 FQNEAQ (reference sequence). The CDR3 covers 14 residues. With 6 bases removed from V and 3 bases from J, the gap between germline ends came to 14 bases. CDR3 region: CASRGDGRHYGYTF. As DNA, the CDR3 is TGTGCCAGCAGAGGGGACGGACGGCACTATGGCTACACCTTC.

This clonotype has a count of ten or more. This chain joins TRBV29-1 and TRBJ1-1, with a possible D match to TRBD1 (6 bases). V lost 4 bases and J 5 bases, leaving 14 bases between the germline ends. The CDR3 totals 13 residues. The germline V gene has CDR1 SQVTM and CDR2 ANQGSEA. The CDR3 loop is CSVAWGQGTEAFF. The CDR3 DNA follows: TGCAGCGTTGCCTGGGGGCAAGGTACTGAAGCTTTCTTT.

In its sample, this clonotype was seen a few times. V gene TRBV5-1 combines with J gene TRBJ2-2; TRBD1 matches 9 bases. The CDR3 length is 16 residues. V lost 4 bases and J lost 6; bases outside the gene matches: 10. The germline V gene has CDR1 SGHRS and CDR2 YFSETQ. CDR3 nucleotide sequence: TGCGCCAGCAGCATACGACAGGGGGGAAGGTCCGGGGAGCTGTTTTTT. It specifies CASSIRQGGRSGELFF.

V gene TRBV19 combines with J gene TRBJ1-3, with a tentative D call TRBD1 (5 bases). The CDR3 runs 14 residues. The germline gives CDR1 LNHDA, CDR2 SQIVND (reference sequence). V shed 8 bases and J shed 4 bases, with 15 bases lying between them. CDR3 coding DNA: TGTGCCAGTCGCCCCTCAGGGAGGGGAAACACCATATATTTT. This translates into CASRPSGRGNTIYF.

This clonotype was counted a few times. This sequence joins TRBV15 and TRBJ1-2; possibly TRBD1 for D (5 bases). The germline V gene has CDR1 LNHNV and CDR2 YYDKDF (reference sequence). Trimming left V 0 bases short and J 2 bases short, with 10 bases between. This CDR3 is built from 15 residues. In DNA form, the CDR3 reads TGTGCCACCAGCAGAGATACCGGGGGAAACTATGGCTACACCTTC. It is translated as CATSRDTGGNYGYTF.

V gene TRBV19 combines with J gene TRBJ1-1, with D possibly TRBD1 on 5 matching bases. The CDR3 sequence is 13 residues long. Trimming took off 2 bases at V and 4 bases at J, with 8 bases between the two ends. Looked up from germline, CDR1 is LNHDA and CDR2 is SQIVND (reference sequence). CDR3: CASSIRGPTEAFF. The CDR3 coding sequence is TGTGCCAGTAGTATACGGGGCCCCACTGAAGCTTTCTTT.

Many counts were recorded for this clonotype. This chain links TRBV9 with TRBJ1-1; TRBD1 is a possible D gene (5 bases). V lost 2 bases, J lost 9 bases, and 20 bases lay in between. The CDR3 is made up of 15 amino acids. Germline-derived CDR1 and CDR2 are SGDLS and YYNGEE. Written as DNA, the CDR3 is TGTGCCAGCAGCGTTAGGGGCAGAGGCGGGGACCAAGCTTTCTTT. Encoded protein: CASSVRGRGGDQAFF.

The genes are TRBV20-1 and TRBJ2-3; no reliable D call. CDR1 and CDR2 from the germline V gene are DFQATT and SNEGSKA (reference sequence). This CDR3 contains 14 residues. Deletions cut 3 bases from V and 3 bases from J, with 13 bases between. DNA of the CDR3: TGCAGTGCTAGGAAAGATGGCCCTACAGATACGCAGTATTTT. Translating it yields CSARKDGPTDTQYF.

This clonotype was picked up many times. V is TRBV7-9 and J is TRBJ1-1; 7 bases are a match to TRBD1. Germline V lookup: CDR1 SEHNR, CDR2 FQNEAQ (reference sequence). The CDR3 runs to 14 residues. V lost 1 base, J lost 10 bases, and 9 bases stayed unmatched. The CDR3 region is CASSLGQGGQRAFF. The CDR3 nucleotides are TGTGCCAGCAGCTTAGGCCAGGGGGGACAGAGAGCTTTCTTT.

This clonotype came up a few times. The chain recombines TRBV6-1 with TRBJ2-3; 9 nucleotides agree with TRBD1. In germline, CDR1 is MNHNS, CDR2 SASEGT. This CDR3 spans 16 amino acids. The V and J ends lost 5 bases and 4 bases, in that order; junction bases with no gene match: 10. The DNA for the CDR3 is TGTGCCAGCAGTTCCGGCCGGGACAGGGAGGCAGATACGCAGTATTTT. It codes for CASSSGRDREADTQYF.

There are many counts of this clonotype. This chain connects TRBV5-1 to TRBJ2-1; TRBD2 agrees at 7 bases. Germline V gives CDR1 SGHRS, CDR2 YFSETQ. J was trimmed by 5 bases and V by 5 bases; bases with no gene match: 7. There are 14 residues in the CDR3. The CDR3 nucleotides read TGCGCCAGCAGAGAAACGGGGGGTCACAATGAGCAGTTCTTC. It is translated as CASRETGGHNEQFF.

This clonotype was observed many times. The rearrangement uses TRBV2 and TRBJ2-7; maybe TRBD1 (6 bases). Trimming took 6 bases from V and 3 from J, leaving 15 bases between them. The CDR3 extends over 14 amino acids. CDR1 is SNHLY and CDR2 is FYNNEI in the germline V gene. The chain's CDR3 is CASRSRDMNYEQYF. The CDR3 DNA is TGTGCCAGCAGAAGCCGGGACATGAACTACGAGCAGTACTTC.

This clonotype has only a few counts. This chain joins TRBV18 and TRBJ1-3; D remains unclear. Germline V lookup: CDR1 KGHSH, CDR2 LQKENI. Trimming removed 3 bases from V and 2 bases from J, with 14 bases in between. The CDR3 loop spans 16 amino acids. CDR3 sequence reads: CASSPYPGDTGNTIYF. In DNA form, the CDR3 reads TGTGCCAGCTCACCGTACCCGGGAGACACTGGAAACACCATATATTTT.

The V and J genes are TRBV7-2 and TRBJ2-2; D is unclear. The CDR3 is 14 residues long. CDR1 SGHTA and CDR2 FQGNSA come from the germline V gene. V lost 5 bases, J lost 8 bases, and 15 bases lay in between. CDR3 bases: TGTGCCAGCAGCCACCAGGCTCGATCTGGGGAGCTGTTTTTT. Translating gives CASSHQARSGELFF.

The chain carries TRBV5-6 and TRBJ2-5; D is unresolved. CDR3 length: 14 residues. The germline gives CDR1 SGHDT, CDR2 YYEEEE. V was pared by 0 bases and J by 0 bases, with 6 bases between. CDR3 residues: CASSLVLNQETQYF. For the CDR3, the DNA is TGTGCCAGCAGCTTGGTCCTAAACCAAGAGACCCAGTACTTC.

The chain couples TRBV10-2 to TRBJ1-2, with D possibly TRBD1 on 5 matching bases. This CDR3 has 14 amino acids. CDR1 and CDR2 (germline): WSHSY, SAAADI. The V end lost 2 bases, the J end lost 2 bases, and 9 bases lay between the germline ends. The DNA for the CDR3 is TGCGCCAGCAGTGAGGTGGGGGAGAACTATGGCTACACCTTC. It codes for CASSEVGENYGYTF.

In its sample, this clonotype was seen a few times. CDR3 coding DNA: TGTGCCACCAGCAGAGATCTCTTTAGCTCCTACAATGAGCAGTACTTC. Protein: CATSRDLFSSYNEQYF. The J gene is TRBJ2-1, the V gene TRBV15; no clear D gene. The DNA end favors TRBJ2-7, so the J call may be wrong. In germline, CDR1 is LNHNV, CDR2 YYDKDF (reference sequence). The CDR3 consists of 16 residues.

J is TRBJ1-2 and V is TRBV30; D is uncertain. V lost 2 bases and J 6 bases, leaving 16 bases between the germline ends. Per germline, CDR1 GTSNPN and CDR2 SVGIG (reference sequence). This CDR3 has 14 residues. CDR3 bases: TGTGCCTGGAGTAGTTGGGAAGGGTTTGATGGCTACACCTTC. Residues: CAWSSWEGFDGYTF. The entire variable domain, with the rest obtained from reference TRBV30 and TRBJ1-2, is as follows: SQTIHQWPATLVQPVGSPLSLECTVEGTSNPNLYWYRQAAGRGLQLLFYSVGIGQISSEVPQNLSASRPQDRQFILSSKKLLLSDSGFYLCAWSSWEGFDGYTFGSGTRLTVV.

The table lists this clonotype with many counts. V and J are TRBV6-1 and TRBJ1-2, with a tentative D call TRBD1 (5 bases). Germline CDR1 MNHNS, CDR2 SASEGT. The CDR3 runs to 13 residues. Trimming removed 2 bases at V and 7 bases at J, with 11 bases between. The CDR3 nucleotides are TGTGCCAGCAGTGAACGTGATAGGGGTGGCTACACCTTC. Protein product: CASSERDRGGYTF.

This clonotype was seen ten or more times. This sequence joins TRBV7-8 and TRBJ1-5; 7 bases fit TRBD1. In germline, CDR1 is SGHVS, CDR2 FQNEAQ. The CDR3 runs to 17 residues. With 1 base clipped from V and 1 base from J, the junction kept 7 bases outside the gene matches. The CDR3, as DNA: TGTGCCAGCAGCTTAGGAGGGGGCGGTTACAGCAATCAGCCCCAGCATTTT. Its protein is CASSLGGGGYSNQPQHF.

V is TRBV6-1 and J is TRBJ2-7; D is possibly TRBD1 or TRBD2 (5 bases each). Trimming left V 6 bases short and J 1 base short, with 10 bases between. The CDR3 is 13 amino acids. CDR1 is MNHNS and CDR2 is SASEGT in the germline V gene. The CDR3 DNA is TGTGCCAGCAGGTTGGGGGTTTCCTACGAGCAGTACTTC. Translation: CASRLGVSYEQYF.